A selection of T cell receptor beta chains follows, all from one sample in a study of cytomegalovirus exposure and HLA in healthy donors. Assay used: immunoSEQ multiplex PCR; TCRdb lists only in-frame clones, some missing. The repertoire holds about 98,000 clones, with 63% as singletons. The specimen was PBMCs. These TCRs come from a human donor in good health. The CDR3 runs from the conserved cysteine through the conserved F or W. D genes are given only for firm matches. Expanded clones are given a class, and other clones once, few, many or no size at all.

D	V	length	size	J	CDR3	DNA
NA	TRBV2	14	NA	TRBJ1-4	CAMTSRGGDEKLFF	TGTGCCATGACGTCCCGCGGAGGGGATGAAAAACTGTTTTTT
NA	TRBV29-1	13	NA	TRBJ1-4	CSVGSTVNEKLFF	TGCAGCGTTGGGTCGACAGTAAATGAAAAACTGTTTTTT
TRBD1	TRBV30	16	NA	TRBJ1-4	CAWSVFQGEANEKLFF	TGTGCCTGGAGTGTATTCCAGGGGGAAGCTAATGAAAAACTGTTTTTT
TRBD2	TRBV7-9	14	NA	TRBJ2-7	CASRPGLAGGEQYF	TGTGCCAGCAGACCGGGACTAGCGGGAGGCGAGCAGTACTTC
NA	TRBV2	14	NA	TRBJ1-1	CASSERQINTEAFF	TGTGCCAGCAGTGAGCGACAGATAAACACTGAAGCTTTCTTT
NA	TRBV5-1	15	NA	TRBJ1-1	CASSWGTYVNTEAFF	TGCGCCAGCAGCTGGGGGACATACGTGAACACTGAAGCTTTCTTT
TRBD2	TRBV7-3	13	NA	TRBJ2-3	CASSSSRLAWKYF	TGTGCCAGCAGCTCCTCCCGACTAGCATGGAAGTATTTT
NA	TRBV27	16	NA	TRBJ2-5	CASSLRRLGRGETQYF	TGTGCCAGCAGTTTAAGAAGGTTAGGCAGGGGAGAGACCCAGTACTTC
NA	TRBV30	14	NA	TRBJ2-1	CAWSADSRVNEQFF	TGTGCCTGGAGCGCCGACTCACGGGTAAATGAGCAGTTCTTC
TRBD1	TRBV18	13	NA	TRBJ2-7	CASSPGQTYEQYF	TGTGCCAGCTCACCGGGACAGACTTACGAGCAGTACTTC
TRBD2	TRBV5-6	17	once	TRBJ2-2	CASSSSSGRAYAGELFF	TGTGCCAGCAGCTCATCTAGCGGGAGGGCCTACGCCGGGGAGCTGTTTTTT
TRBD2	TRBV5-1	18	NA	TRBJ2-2	CASSLAGWREGRTGELFF	TGCGCCAGCAGCTTGGCCGGTTGGCGGGAGGGCCGCACCGGGGAGCTGTTTTTT
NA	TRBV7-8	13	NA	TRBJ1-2	CASSPRREYGYTF	TGTGCCAGCAGCCCCCGGAGGGAATATGGCTACACCTTC
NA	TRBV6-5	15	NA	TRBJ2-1	CASSSPGVGDNEQFF	TGTGCCAGCAGTTCCCCGGGGGTAGGAGACAATGAGCAGTTCTTC
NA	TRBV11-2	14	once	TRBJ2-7	CASSLVAVGGEQYF	TGTGCCAGCAGCTTAGTGGCAGTCGGAGGCGAGCAGTACTTC
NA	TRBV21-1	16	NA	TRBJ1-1	CASSKGRMGGAMAAFF	TGTGCCAGCAGCAAAGGGAGGATGGGGGGGGCCATGGCGGCTTTCTTT
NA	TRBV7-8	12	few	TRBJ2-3	CASSLVLSTQYF	TGTGCCAGCAGCTTAGTACTGAGCACGCAGTATTTT
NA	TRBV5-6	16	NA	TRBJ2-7	CASNLNDGIRSYEQYF	TGTGCCAGCAACTTAAACGACGGGATTCGGTCCTACGAGCAGTACTTC
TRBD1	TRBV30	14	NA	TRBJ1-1	CAWEPGQVDTEAFF	TGTGCCTGGGAGCCCGGACAGGTTGACACTGAAGCTTTCTTT
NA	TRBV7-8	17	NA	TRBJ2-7	CASSLGFGRKGGYEQYF	TGTGCCAGCAGCTTAGGTTTTGGGCGAAAAGGGGGCTACGAGCAGTACTTC
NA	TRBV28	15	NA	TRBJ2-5	CASSRRQTYQETQYF	TGTGCCAGCAGTCGACGACAGACCTACCAAGAGACCCAGTACTTC
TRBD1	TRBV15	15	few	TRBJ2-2	CATSLRTGGPGELFF	TGTGCCACCAGCTTAAGGACAGGGGGTCCCGGGGAGCTGTTTTTT
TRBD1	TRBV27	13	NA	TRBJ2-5	CATQVRGRETQYF	TGTGCCACCCAGGTCAGGGGGCGGGAGACCCAGTACTTC
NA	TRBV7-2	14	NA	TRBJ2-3	CATQPTTNTDTQYF	TGTGCCACCCAGCCGACTACAAACACAGATACGCAGTATTTT
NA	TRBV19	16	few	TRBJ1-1	CASSIPITDWNTEAFF	TGTGCCAGTAGTATACCGATTACCGACTGGAACACTGAAGCTTTCTTT
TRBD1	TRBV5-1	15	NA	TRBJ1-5	CASSPGQGTYQPQHF	TGCGCCAGCAGCCCGGGACAGGGGACCTATCAGCCCCAGCATTTT
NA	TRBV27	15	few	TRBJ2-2	CASSPYSPSTGELFF	TGTGCCAGCAGCCCATATTCCCCTAGCACCGGGGAGCTGTTTTTT
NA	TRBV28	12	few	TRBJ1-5	CASSLPQGPQHF	TGTGCCAGCAGTCTACCACAGGGGCCCCAGCATTTT
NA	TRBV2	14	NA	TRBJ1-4	CASTRRNGWEKLFF	TGTGCCAGCACTAGACGGAACGGATGGGAAAAACTGTTTTTT
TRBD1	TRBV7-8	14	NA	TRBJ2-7	CASSLGQGVYEQYF	TGTGCCAGCAGCTTAGGACAGGGGGTCTACGAGCAGTACTTC
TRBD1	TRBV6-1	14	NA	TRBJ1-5	CASSDTGGQEPQHF	TGTGCCAGCTCCGACACAGGGGGCCAGGAGCCCCAGCATTTT
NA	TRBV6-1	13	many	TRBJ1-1	CASSEAGNTEAFF	TGTGCCAGCAGTGAAGCGGGCAACACTGAAGCTTTCTTT
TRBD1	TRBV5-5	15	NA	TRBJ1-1	CASSWGPGGGTEAFF	TGTGCCAGCAGCTGGGGGCCAGGGGGAGGCACTGAAGCTTTCTTT
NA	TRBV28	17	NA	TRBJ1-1	CASSLEGALVLNTEAFF	TGTGCCAGCAGTTTAGAGGGAGCTCTTGTCCTGAACACTGAAGCTTTCTTT
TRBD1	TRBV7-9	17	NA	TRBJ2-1	CASSTRDRGRVYNEQFF	TGTGCCAGCAGCACCCGGGACAGGGGGCGCGTTTACAATGAGCAGTTCTTC
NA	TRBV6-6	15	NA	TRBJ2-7	CASSYAAGTSYEQYF	TGTGCCAGCAGTTACGCTGCGGGAACCTCCTACGAGCAGTACTTC
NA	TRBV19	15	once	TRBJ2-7	CASSMAGAPDYEQYF	TGTGCCAGTAGTATGGCAGGGGCCCCCGACTACGAGCAGTACTTC